The present TCR beta chain was sequenced within a study of cytomegalovirus exposure and HLA in healthy donors. Amplification used 60 Vbeta primers and 13 Jbeta primers. Repertoires were generated with immunoSEQ multiplex PCR, while TCRdb's copy carries only in-frame clones and drops some. In the table there are some 180,000 clones, just over 75% of which are singletons. The germline V gene encodes CDR1 MDHEN and CDR2 SYDVKM. Trimming cost V 7 bases and J 0 bases, with 12 bases left between them. The CDR3 consists of 14 residues. The rearrangement joins TRBV28 to TRBJ1-1; no clear D. The sample comprised PBMCs. This clonotype originated in a woman aged 60-75 years in good health and CMV-seropositive. CDR3 coding DNA: TGTGCCAGCACCGTAGAGCCGGTGAACACTGAAGCTTTCTTT. Protein: CASTVEPVNTEAFF.